This T cell receptor beta chain was recorded in a study of blood T cell repertoires in COVID-19. Study information: Acute and convalescent COVID-19 samples came from the United States, Italy and Spain. Nucleic acid was either cDNA or gDNA, and it came from T cells, B-cell-depleted T cells, or PBMCs.

Germline-derived CDR1 and CDR2 are KGHSH and LQKENI. V was trimmed by 3 bases and J by 6 bases, leaving 15 bases between them. The CDR3 length is 15 residues. Authors' methods: Amplification from reference gene primers served as the basis for estimated nucleated cell counts. Data came from immunoSEQ multiplex PCR; TCRdb stores just in-frame clones and leaves some out. V, J and clone size are taken as reported in that table, and D and trimming were inferred from the DNA itself. The data show fewer than 95,000 clones, 80% to 90% seen once. The sequenced material came from peripheral blood. The J gene is TRBJ2-1, the V gene TRBV18, with D perhaps matching TRBD2 (6 bases). This TCR was recovered from a man in his forties or fifties with active or convalescent COVID-19. CDR3: CASSPQRRGGNEQFF. CDR3 DNA: TGTGCCAGCTCACCCCAAAGGAGGGGAGGCAATGAGCAGTTCTTC.